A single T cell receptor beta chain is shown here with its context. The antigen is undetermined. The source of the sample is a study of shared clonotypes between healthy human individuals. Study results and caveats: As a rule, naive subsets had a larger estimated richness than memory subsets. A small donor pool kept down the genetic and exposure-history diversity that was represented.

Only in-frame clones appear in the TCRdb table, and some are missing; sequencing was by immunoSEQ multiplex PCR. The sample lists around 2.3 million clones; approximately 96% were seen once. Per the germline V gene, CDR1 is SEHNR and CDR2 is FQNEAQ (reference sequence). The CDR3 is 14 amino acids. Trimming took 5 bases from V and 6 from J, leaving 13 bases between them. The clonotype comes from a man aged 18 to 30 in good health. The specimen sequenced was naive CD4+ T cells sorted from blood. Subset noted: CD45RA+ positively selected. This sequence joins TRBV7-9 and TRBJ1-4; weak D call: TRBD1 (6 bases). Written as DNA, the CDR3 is TGTGCCAGCAGCCCCACGGCAGGGGATGAAAAACTGTTTTTT. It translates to CASSPTAGDEKLFF.